The present TCR beta chain was sequenced within a study of shared clonotypes between healthy human individuals. Concerning this clone: Its specificity is not known.

Several immunoSEQ plates received, in even portions, the genomic DNA of each subset. The data were produced by immunoSEQ multiplex PCR, yet TCRdb's version contains in-frame clones alone and is incomplete. The top ten hold about 1.1% of the sample, which has more than 2 million clones, approximately 94% seen once. The CDR3 has 13 residues. V was pared by 6 bases and J by 6 bases, with 14 bases between. Per the germline V gene, CDR1 is MGHRA and CDR2 is YSYEKL. Broader study findings: In several donors, around 5% of naive CD4 clonotypes appeared in common.

It was CD45RO-negative cells, positively selected for CCR7, that made up naive CD8 cells, with terminally differentiated effector memory CD45RA+ cells excluded. The study drew all its donors from Caucasian adults living in Nashville, Tennessee. Sequencing used naive CD8+ T cells sorted from blood. The TCR comes from a man aged 18 to 29 in good health. The V call is TRBV4-1, the J call TRBJ1-1; D gene uncertain. The CDR3 DNA reads as TGCGCCAGCAGTCGCGTTTCTTCCGCTGAAGCTTTCTTT. It yields the protein CASSRVSSAEAFF.